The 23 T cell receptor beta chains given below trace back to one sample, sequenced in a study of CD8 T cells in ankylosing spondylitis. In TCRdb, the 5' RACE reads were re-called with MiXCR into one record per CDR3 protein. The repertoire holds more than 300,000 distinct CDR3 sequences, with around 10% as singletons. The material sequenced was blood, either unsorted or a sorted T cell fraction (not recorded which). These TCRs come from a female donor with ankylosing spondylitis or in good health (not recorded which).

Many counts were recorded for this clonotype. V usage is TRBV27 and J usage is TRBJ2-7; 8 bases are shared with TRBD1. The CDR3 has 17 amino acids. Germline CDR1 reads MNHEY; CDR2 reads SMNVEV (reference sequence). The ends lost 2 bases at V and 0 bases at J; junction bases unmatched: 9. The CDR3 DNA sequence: TGTGCCAGCAGTTTACGGGGGACAGGCCCGCCCTCCTACGAGCAGTACTTC. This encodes CASSLRGTGPPSYEQYF.

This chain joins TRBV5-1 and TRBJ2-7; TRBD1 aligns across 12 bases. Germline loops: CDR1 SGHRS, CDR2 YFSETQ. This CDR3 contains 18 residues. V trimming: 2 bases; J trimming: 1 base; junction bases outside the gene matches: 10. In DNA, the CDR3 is TGCGCCAGCAGCTTAGAGGGACAGGGGGCGTTAGGGTCCTACGAGCAGTACTTC. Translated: CASSLEGQGALGSYEQYF. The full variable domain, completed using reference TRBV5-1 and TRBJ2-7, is KAGVTQTPRYLIKTRGQQVTLSCSPISGHRSVSWYQQTPGQGLQFLFEYFSETQRNKGNFPGRFSGRQFSNSRSEMNVSTLELGDSALYLCASSLEGQGALGSYEQYFGPGTRLTVT.

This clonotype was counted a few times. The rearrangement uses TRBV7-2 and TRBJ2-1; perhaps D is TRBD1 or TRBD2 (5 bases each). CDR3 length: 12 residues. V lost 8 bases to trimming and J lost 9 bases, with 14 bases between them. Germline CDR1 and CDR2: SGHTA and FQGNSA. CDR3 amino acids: CASSPGTGEQFF. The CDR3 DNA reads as TGTGCCAGCTCTCCCGGGACCGGTGAGCAGTTCTTC.

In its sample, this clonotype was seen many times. CDR3 sequence (DNA): TGTGCCACCAGTGAGCTGACTAGTTTGAAGCAGTTCTTC. Its protein product is CATSELTSLKQFF. The gene calls are TRBV24-1 and TRBJ2-1; tentatively, D is TRBD2 (6 bases). Between the trimmed V and J ends, which lost 4 bases and 11 bases, there was a span of 14 bases. Germline V gene lookup returns CDR1 KGHDR and CDR2 SFDVKD. The length of the CDR3 is 13 residues.

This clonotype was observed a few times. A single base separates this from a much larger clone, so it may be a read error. As DNA, the CDR3 is TGCGCCAGCAGCTTGGGTACAGTTACTAACTATGGCGACACCTTC. It is translated as CASSLGTVTNYGDTF. V usage is TRBV5-1 and J usage is TRBJ1-2; no reliable D call. The CDR3 runs 15 residues. Germline V CDR1 and CDR2: SGHRS, YFSETQ.

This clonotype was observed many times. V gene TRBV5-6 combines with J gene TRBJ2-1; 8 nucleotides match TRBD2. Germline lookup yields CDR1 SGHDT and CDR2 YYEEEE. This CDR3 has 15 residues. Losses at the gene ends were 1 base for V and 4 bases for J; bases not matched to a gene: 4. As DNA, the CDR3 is TGTGCCAGCAGCTTGAGGCTAGCGGGTTACAATGAGCAGTTCTTC. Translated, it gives CASSLRLAGYNEQFF. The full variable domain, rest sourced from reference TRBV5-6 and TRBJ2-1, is DAGVTQSPTHLIKTRGQQVTLRCSPKSGHDTVSWYQQALGQGPQFIFQYYEEEERQRGNFPDRFSGHQFPNYSSELNVNALLLGDSALYLCASSLRLAGYNEQFFGPGTRLTVL.

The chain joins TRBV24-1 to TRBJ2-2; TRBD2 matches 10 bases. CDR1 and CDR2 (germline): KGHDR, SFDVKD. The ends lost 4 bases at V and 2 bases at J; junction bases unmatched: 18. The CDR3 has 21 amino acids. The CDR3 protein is CATSDHLGGLAFPPNTGELFF. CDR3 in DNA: TGTGCCACCAGTGACCACCTGGGGGGACTAGCGTTCCCCCCCAACACCGGGGAGCTGTTTTTT.

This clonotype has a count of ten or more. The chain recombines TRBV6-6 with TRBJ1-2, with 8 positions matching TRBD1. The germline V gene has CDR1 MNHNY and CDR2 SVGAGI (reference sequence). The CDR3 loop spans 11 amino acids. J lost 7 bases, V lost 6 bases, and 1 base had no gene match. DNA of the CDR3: TGTGCCAGCAGGCAGGGGGCTGGCTACACCTTC. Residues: CASRQGAGYTF.

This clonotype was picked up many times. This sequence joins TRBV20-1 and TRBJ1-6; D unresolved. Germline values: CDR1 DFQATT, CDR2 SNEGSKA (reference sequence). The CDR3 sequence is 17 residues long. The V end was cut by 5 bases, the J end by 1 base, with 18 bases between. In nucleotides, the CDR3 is TGCAGTGCTGGCCCCGTCGGAGTAGGGTCCTATAATTCACCCCTCCACTTT. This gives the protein CSAGPVGVGSYNSPLHF.

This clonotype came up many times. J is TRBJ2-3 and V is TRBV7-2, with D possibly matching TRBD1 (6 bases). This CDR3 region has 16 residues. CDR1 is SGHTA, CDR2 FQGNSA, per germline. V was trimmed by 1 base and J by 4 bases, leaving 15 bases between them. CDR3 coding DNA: TGTGCCAGCAGCTTAGGTACAGGGCTGGGCGCAGATACGCAGTATTTT. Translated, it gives CASSLGTGLGADTQYF.

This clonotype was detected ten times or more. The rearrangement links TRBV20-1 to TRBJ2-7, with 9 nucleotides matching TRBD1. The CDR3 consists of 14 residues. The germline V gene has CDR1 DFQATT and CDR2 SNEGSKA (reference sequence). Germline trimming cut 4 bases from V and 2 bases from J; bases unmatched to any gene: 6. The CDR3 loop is CSATDRGFAYEQYF. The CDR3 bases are TGCAGTGCTACCGACAGGGGGTTCGCCTACGAGCAGTACTTC.

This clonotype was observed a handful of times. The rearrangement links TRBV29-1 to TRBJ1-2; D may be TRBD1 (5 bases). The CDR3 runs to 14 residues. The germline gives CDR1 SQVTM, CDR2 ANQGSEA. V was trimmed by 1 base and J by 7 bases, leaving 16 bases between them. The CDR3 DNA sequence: TGCAGCGTTGAAGGTGGGACGGCCTTCCGTGGCTACACCTTC. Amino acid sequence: CSVEGGTAFRGYTF.

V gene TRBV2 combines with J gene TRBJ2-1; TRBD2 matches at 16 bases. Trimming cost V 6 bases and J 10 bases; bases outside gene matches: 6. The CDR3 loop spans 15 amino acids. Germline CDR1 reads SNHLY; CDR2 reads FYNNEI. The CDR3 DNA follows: TGTGCCAGCAGGCAGGGACTAGCGGGGGGGCAAGAGCAGTTCTTC. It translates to CASRQGLAGGQEQFF.

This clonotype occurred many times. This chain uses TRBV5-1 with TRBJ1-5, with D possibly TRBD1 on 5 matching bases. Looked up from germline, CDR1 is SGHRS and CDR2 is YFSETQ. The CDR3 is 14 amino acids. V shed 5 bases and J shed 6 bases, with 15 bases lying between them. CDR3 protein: CASRMGPDGQPQHF. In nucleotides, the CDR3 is TGCGCCAGCAGGATGGGGCCCGACGGTCAGCCCCAGCATTTT.

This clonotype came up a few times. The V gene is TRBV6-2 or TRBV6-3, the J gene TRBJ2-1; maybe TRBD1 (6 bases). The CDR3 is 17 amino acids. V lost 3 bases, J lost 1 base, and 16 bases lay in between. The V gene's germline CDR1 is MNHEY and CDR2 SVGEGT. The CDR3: CASSYGPRGRSYNEQFF. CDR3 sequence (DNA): TGTGCCAGCAGTTATGGCCCCAGGGGTCGATCCTACAATGAGCAGTTCTTC.

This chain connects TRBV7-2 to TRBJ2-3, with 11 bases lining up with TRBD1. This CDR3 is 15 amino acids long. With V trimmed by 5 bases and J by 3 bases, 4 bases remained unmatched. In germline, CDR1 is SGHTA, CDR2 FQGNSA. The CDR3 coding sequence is TGTGCCAGCAGCGGACAGGGGGCAGGAACAGATACGCAGTATTTT. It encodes CASSGQGAGTDTQYF.

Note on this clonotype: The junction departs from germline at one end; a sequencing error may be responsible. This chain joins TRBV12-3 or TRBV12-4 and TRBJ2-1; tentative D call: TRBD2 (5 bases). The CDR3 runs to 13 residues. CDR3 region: CACRKDSTGEQFF. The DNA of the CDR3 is TGTGCCTGCAGAAAGGACTCTACTGGCGAGCAGTTCTTC.

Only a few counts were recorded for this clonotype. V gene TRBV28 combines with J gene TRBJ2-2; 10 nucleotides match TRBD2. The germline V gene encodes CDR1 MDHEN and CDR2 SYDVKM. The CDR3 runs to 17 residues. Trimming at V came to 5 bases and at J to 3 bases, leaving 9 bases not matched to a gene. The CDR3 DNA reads TGTGCCAGCAGTAACCCCCTAGCGGGGGTTCACACCGGGGAGCTGTTTTTT. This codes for CASSNPLAGVHTGELFF.

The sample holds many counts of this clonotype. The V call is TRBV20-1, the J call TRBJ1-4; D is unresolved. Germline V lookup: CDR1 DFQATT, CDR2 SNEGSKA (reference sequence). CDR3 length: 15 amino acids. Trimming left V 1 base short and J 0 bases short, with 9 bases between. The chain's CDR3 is CSARVSATTNEKLFF. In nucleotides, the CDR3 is TGCAGTGCTAGAGTATCGGCTACAACTAATGAAAAACTGTTTTTT.

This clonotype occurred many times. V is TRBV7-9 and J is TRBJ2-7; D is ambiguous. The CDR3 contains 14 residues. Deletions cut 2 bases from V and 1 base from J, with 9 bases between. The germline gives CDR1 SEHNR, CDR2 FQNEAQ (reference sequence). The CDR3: CASSLIGPSYEQYF. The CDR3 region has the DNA TGTGCCAGCAGCTTAATAGGGCCTTCCTACGAGCAGTACTTC.

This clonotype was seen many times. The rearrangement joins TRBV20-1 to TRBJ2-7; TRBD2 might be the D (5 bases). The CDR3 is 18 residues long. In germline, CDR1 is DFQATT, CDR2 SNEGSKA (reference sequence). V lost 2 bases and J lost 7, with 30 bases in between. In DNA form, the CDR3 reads TGCAGTGCTAGAACCGATACGAGAAGTCTAGCCATCCTAGATGAGCAGTACTTC. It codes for CSARTDTRSLAILDEQYF.

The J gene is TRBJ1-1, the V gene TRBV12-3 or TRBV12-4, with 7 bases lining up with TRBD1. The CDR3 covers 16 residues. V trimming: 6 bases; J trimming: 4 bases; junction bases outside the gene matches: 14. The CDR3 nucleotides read TGTGCCAGCAGCCCACGACAGGGTTCGCGTGGCACTGAAGCTTTCTTT. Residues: CASSPRQGSRGTEAFF.

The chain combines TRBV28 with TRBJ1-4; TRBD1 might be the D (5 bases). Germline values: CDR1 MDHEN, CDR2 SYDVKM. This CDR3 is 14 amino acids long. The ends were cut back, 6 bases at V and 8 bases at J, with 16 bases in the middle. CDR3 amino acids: CASRAGTSGEKLFF. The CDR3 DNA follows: TGTGCCAGCAGGGCCGGGACCTCGGGGGAAAAACTGTTTTTT.